These 3 T cell receptor beta chains were sequenced from one sample in a study of CD39 and CD103 CD8 tumor-infiltrating T cells listed by TCRdb under 2018. The library was obtained by the immunoSEQ multiplex PCR assay. TCRdb carries this immuneACCESS record with in-frame sequences only. Its versions omit some clonotypes, under half of them owing to an unresolved V gene in the studies checked, with the rest unexplained. Present in this sample are around 8,100 clones, about 62% of which were seen just once. The leading ten clones occupy 50% to 75% of the sample. Sample: CD8+ T cells sorted from blood. This specimen's cell subset or site label, per the study, means: total memory CD8 T cells (CD45RA-CCR7+/-) from blood or uninvolved lymph node. The source of these receptors is a human donor with head and neck squamous cell carcinoma.

The genes are TRBV5-1 and TRBJ2-6, with TRBD2 as a possible D gene (6 bases). The CDR3 is 19 amino acids. V lost 6 bases and J lost 0, with 22 bases in between. From germline, CDR1 is SGHRS and CDR2 YFSETQ. The CDR3 sequence: CASIGGWQEGYSGANVLTF. The CDR3 DNA reads TGCGCCAGCATCGGGGGTTGGCAGGAGGGTTACTCTGGGGCCAACGTCCTGACTTTC. The full variable domain, in which reference TRBV5-1 and TRBJ2-6 provide the parts outside the CDR3, is KAGVTQTPRYLIKTRGQQVTLSCSPISGHRSVSWYQQTPGQGLQFLFEYFSETQRNKGNFPGRFSGRQFSNSRSEMNVSTLELGDSALYLCASIGGWQEGYSGANVLTFGAGSRLTVL.

Comment on this clone: Relative to the germline gene, one junction end is altered; a read error may explain this. This chain joins TRBV7-7 and TRBJ2-2; 7 nucleotides match TRBD1. The CDR3 contains 14 residues. CDR1 is SSHAT, CDR2 FNYEAQ, per germline (reference sequence). CDR3 sequence reads: CASSPTGATGELFF. CDR3 DNA sequence: TGTGCTAGCAGCCCTACAGGGGCCACCGGGGAGCTGTTTTTT.

V is TRBV27 and J is TRBJ2-7, with TRBD1 identical over 8 bases. Germline trimming cut 3 bases from V and 0 bases from J; bases unmatched to any gene: 1. CDR3 length: 14 residues. CDR1 is MNHEY and CDR2 is SMNVEV in the germline V gene (reference sequence). CDR3 sequence reads: CASSFGQGSYEQYF. CDR3 coding DNA: TGTGCCAGCAGTTTCGGACAGGGCTCCTACGAGCAGTACTTC.